What follows describes a single TCR beta chain. Its specificity is not known. TCR beta CDR3 sequences were amplified from RNA transcripts. TCR CDR3 underwent first-round RT-PCR with the HTBI primer set. TCRdb independently ran MiXCR on the multiplex PCR reads; one entry per CDR3 protein. The sample has 200,000 or so distinct CDR3 sequences, 17% seen once; the top ten hold about half. Losses at the gene ends were 0 bases for V and 4 bases for J; bases not matched to a gene: 4. The CDR3 is 15 residues long. Germline V gene lookup returns CDR1 SGHNT and CDR2 YYREEE (reference sequence). Fresh peripheral blood, approximately 9.7 ml, was the source of the PBMCs. This specimen belongs to a study of T cells in Graves' hyperthyroidism and ophthalmopathy. Regarding the study as a whole: The authors' 13 V-J model separated ophthalmopathy from stable hyperthyroidism. Blood also contained most expanded thyroid clonotypes above 0.001. The model's output predicted ophthalmopathy at a median of about 6.5 months prior to onset.

The sequence was collected from a woman aged 45-60 years with Graves' hyperthyroidism. The chain links TRBV5-4 to TRBJ1-5, with 7 bases identical to TRBD1. The sample comprised blood. CDR3 loop: CASSLGGTDNQPQHF. The CDR3 DNA reads as TGTGCCAGCAGCTTGGGGGGGACAGATAATCAGCCCCAGCATTTT.